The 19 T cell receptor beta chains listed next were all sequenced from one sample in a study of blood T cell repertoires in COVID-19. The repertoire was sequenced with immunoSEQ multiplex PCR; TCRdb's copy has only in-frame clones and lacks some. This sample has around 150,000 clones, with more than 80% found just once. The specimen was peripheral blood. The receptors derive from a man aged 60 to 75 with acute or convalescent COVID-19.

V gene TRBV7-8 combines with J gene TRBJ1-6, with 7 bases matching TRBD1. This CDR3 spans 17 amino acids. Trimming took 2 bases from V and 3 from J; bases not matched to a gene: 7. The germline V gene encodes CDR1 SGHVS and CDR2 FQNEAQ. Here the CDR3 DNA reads TGTGCCAGCAGCTTATCATTACAGGGGCTCTATAATTCACCCCTCCACTTT. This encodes CASSLSLQGLYNSPLHF.

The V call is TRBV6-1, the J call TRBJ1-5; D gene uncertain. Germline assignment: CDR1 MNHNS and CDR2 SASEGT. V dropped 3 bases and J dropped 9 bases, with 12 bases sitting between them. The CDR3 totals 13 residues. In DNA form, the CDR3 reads TGTGCCAGCAGTGATTCAGGCTTTCGGCCCCAGCATTTT. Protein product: CASSDSGFRPQHF.

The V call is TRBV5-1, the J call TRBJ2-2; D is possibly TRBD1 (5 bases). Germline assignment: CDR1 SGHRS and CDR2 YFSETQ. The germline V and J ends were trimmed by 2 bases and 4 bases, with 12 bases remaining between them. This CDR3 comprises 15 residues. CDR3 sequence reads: CASSFSRVATGELFF. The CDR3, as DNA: TGCGCCAGCAGCTTTAGCAGGGTGGCCACCGGGGAGCTGTTTTTT.

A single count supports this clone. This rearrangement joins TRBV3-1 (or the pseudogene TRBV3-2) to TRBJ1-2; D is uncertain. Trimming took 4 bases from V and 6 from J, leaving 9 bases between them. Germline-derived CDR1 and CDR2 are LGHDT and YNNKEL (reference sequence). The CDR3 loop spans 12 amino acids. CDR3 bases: TGTGCCAGCAGCCCAGTGTATGATGGCTACACCTTC. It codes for CASSPVYDGYTF.

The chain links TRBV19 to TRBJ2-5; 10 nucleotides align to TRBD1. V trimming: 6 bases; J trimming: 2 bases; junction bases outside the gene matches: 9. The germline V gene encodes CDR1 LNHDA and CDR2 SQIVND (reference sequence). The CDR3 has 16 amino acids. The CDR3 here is CASSRPGTGDQETQYF. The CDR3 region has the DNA TGTGCCAGTAGCCGCCCAGGGACAGGGGATCAAGAGACCCAGTACTTC.

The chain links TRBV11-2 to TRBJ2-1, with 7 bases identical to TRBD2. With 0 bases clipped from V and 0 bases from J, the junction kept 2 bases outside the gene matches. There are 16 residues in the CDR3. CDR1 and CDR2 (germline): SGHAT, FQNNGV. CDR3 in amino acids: CASSLERGSSYNEQFF. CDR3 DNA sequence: TGTGCCAGCAGCTTAGAGCGGGGGAGCTCCTACAATGAGCAGTTCTTC.

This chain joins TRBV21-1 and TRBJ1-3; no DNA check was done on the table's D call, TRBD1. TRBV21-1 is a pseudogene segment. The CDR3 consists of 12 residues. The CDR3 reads CARDNSGNTIYF. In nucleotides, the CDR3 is TGTGCCAGGGACAACTCTGGAAACACCATATATTTT.

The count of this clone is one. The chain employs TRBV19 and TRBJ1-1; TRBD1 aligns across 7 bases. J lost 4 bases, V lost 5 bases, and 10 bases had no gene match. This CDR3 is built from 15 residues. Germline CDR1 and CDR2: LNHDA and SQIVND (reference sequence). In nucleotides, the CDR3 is TGTGCCAGTAGTTCCAGACAGGGACCTTCCACTGAAGCTTTCTTT. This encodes CASSSRQGPSTEAFF.

The CDR3 nucleotides read TGTGCCAGCTCACCACCGGCTGGGAGGAACACTGAAGCTTTCTTT. It encodes CASSPPAGRNTEAFF. The rearrangement joins TRBV18 to TRBJ1-1; D call uncertain. CDR3 length equals 15 residues. Germline CDR1 reads KGHSH; CDR2 reads LQKENI. V dropped 0 bases and J dropped 1 base, with 9 bases sitting between them.

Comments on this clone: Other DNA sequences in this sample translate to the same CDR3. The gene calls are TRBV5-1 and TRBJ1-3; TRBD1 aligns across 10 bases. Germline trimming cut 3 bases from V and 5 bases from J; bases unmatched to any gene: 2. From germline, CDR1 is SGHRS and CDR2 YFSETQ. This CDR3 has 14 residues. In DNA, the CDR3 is TGCGCCAGCAGCTCGGGACAGGGGAGAAACACCATATATTTT. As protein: CASSSGQGRNTIYF.

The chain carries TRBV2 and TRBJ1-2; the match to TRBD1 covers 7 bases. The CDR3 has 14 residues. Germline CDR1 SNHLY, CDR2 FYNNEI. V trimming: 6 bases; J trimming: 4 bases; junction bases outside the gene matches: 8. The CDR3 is CASRGTGVGYGYTF. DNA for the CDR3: TGTGCCAGCAGGGGAACAGGGGTGGGCTATGGCTACACCTTC. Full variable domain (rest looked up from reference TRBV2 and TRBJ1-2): EPEVTQTPSHQVTQMGQEVILRCVPISNHLYFYWYRQILGQKVEFLVSFYNNEISEKSEIFDDQFSVERPDGSNFTLKIRSTKLEDSAMYFCASRGTGVGYGYTFGSGTRLTVV.

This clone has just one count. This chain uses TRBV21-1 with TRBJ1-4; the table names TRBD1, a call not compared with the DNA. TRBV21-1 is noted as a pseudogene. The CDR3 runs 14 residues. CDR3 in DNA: TGTGCCAGCGGCCCCTCGACAGCAGATGAAAAACTGTTTTTT. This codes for CASGPSTADEKLFF.

DNA for the CDR3: TGCGCCAGCAGCCCGAGCGACGCATCTGGAAACACCATATATTTT. This codes for CASSPSDASGNTIYF. This rearrangement joins TRBV4-1 to TRBJ1-3; no firm D call. The CDR3 sequence is 15 residues long. The V end was cut by 4 bases, the J end by 1 base, with 11 bases between. The V gene's germline CDR1 is MGHRA and CDR2 YSYEKL.

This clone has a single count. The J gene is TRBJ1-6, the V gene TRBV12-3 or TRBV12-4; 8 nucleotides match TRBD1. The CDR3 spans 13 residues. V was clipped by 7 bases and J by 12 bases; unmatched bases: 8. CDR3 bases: TGTGCCAGCAACAAGGACAGGGTGGGACCCCTCCACTTT. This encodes CASNKDRVGPLHF.

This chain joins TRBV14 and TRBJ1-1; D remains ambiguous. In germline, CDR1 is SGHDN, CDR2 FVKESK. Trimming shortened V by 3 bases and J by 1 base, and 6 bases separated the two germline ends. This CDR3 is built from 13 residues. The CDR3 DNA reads TGTGCCAGCAGCCAGTTTCGGAACACTGAAGCTTTCTTT. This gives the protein CASSQFRNTEAFF.

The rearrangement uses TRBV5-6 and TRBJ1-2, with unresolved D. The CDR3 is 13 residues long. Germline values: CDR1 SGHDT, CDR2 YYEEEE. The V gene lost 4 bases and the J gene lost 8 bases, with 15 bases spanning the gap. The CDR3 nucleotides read TGTGCCAGCAGCCCATTCGAAACACGAGGCTACACCTTC. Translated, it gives CASSPFETRGYTF.

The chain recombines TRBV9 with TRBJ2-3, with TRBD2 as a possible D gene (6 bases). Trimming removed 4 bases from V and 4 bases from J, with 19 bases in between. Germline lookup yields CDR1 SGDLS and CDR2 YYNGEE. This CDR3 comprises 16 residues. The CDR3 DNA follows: TGTGCCAGCAGCATCGGGACTGTCGAACCCCCAGATACGCAGTATTTT. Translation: CASSIGTVEPPDTQYF.

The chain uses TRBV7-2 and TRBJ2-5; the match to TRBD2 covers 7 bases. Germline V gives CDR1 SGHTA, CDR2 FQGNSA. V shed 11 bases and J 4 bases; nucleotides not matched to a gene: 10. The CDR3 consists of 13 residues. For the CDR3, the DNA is TGTGCCGCTGCGGGGGACGCTGGAGAGACCCAGTACTTC. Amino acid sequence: CAAAGDAGETQYF.

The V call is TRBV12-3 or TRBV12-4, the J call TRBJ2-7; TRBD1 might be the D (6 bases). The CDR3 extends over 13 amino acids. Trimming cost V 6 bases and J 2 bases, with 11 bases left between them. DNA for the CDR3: TGTGCCAGCAGCGTCAGACAGGCCTACGAGCAGTACTTC. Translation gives CASSVRQAYEQYF.